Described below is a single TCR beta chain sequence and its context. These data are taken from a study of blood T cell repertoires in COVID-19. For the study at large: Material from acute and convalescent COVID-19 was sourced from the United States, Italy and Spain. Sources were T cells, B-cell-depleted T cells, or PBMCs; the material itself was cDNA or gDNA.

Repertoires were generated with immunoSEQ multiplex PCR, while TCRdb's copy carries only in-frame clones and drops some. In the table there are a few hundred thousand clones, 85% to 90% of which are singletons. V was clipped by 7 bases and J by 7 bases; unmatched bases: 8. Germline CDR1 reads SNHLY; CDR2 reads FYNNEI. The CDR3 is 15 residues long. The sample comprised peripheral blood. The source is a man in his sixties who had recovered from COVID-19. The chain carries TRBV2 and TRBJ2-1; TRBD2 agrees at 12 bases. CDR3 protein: CASTAPSGRGNEQFF. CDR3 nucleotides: TGTGCCAGCACCGCCCCTAGCGGGAGGGGTAATGAGCAGTTCTTC.